These 11 T cell receptor beta chains share one sample of origin, sequenced in a study of yellow fever vaccine responses in identical twins. From the RT-PCR reads, TCRdb called clonotypes with MiXCR, one entry per CDR3 protein. The sample shows over 2,000 distinct CDR3 sequences, 75% to 80% of them seen only once. Source: T cells from blood (PBMCs), unsorted or a sorted subset (not recorded which), taken before or after yellow fever vaccination (not recorded which). The receptors come from a woman between 18 and 30 years old who received the yellow fever vaccine.

This clonotype came up a few times. The J gene is TRBJ2-6, the V gene TRBV3-1; tentatively, D is TRBD1 (6 bases). This CDR3 spans 17 amino acids. CDR1 and CDR2 from the germline V gene are LGHDT and YNNKEL (reference sequence). Trimming took off 1 base at V and 2 bases at J, with 12 bases between the two ends. CDR3 sequence: CASSQAFSGAGANVLTF. The CDR3 nucleotides are TGTGCCAGCAGCCAAGCGTTCTCAGGGGCTGGGGCCAACGTCCTGACTTTC.

The CDR3 loop is CASSEPGVNTEAFF. CDR3 in DNA: TGCGCCAGCAGTGAGCCTGGGGTGAACACTGAAGCTTTCTTT. The chain carries TRBV10-1 and TRBJ1-1; D is unresolved. Deletions cut 2 bases from V and 0 bases from J, with 7 bases between. The CDR3 sequence is 14 residues long. Germline values: CDR1 WNHNN, CDR2 SYGVQD (reference sequence).

V gene TRBV15 combines with J gene TRBJ1-5; 7 bases match TRBD1. The germline CDR1 and CDR2 sequences are LNHNV and YYDKDF (reference sequence). CDR3 length: 16 amino acids. With 1 base clipped from V and 5 bases from J, the junction kept 8 bases outside the gene matches. For the CDR3, the DNA is TGTGCCACCAGCAGAGGGTCCCAGGGGGGCTATCAGCCCCAGCATTTT. Translation: CATSRGSQGGYQPQHF.

This chain links TRBV5-1 with TRBJ1-3; unclear D gene. This CDR3 has 15 amino acids. V lost 1 base and J lost 2, with 10 bases in between. Germline V CDR1 and CDR2: SGHRS, YFSETQ. This CDR3 is CASSLLDPAGNTIYF. CDR3 DNA: TGCGCCAGCAGCTTGTTGGATCCGGCTGGAAACACCATATATTTT.

The V call is TRBV4-1, the J call TRBJ2-6; D is perhaps TRBD2 (5 bases). CDR1 and CDR2 (germline): MGHRA, YSYEKL. The CDR3 covers 16 residues. V lost 1 base to trimming and J lost 0 bases, with 7 bases between them. CDR3 nucleotide sequence: TGCGCCAGCAGCCAAGCTGAGGGCTCTGGGGCCAACGTCCTGACTTTC. Translating it yields CASSQAEGSGANVLTF.

The genes are TRBV4-3 and TRBJ2-3; D is unclear. This CDR3 is 13 amino acids long. Trimming removed 1 base at V and 2 bases at J, with 4 bases between. Per germline, CDR1 LGHNA and CDR2 YSLEER. The CDR3: CASSQVSTDTQYF. Here the CDR3 DNA reads TGCGCCAGCAGCCAAGTCTCCACAGATACGCAGTATTTT.

The chain combines TRBV11-3 with TRBJ2-1, with no clear D. The germline gives CDR1 SGHNT, CDR2 YENEEA. Trimming took off 1 base at V and 7 bases at J, with 5 bases between the two ends. There are 12 residues in the CDR3. The CDR3 DNA reads as TGTGCCAGCAGCTTAGGTGTGAATGAGCAGTTCTTC. This gives the protein CASSLGVNEQFF.

The chain combines TRBV4-1 with TRBJ2-1, with D uncertain. The germline gives CDR1 MGHRA, CDR2 YSYEKL. Deletions cut 2 bases from V and 4 bases from J, with 12 bases between. The CDR3 has 15 residues. The CDR3 nucleotides read TGCGCCAGCAGCCAATCCGCGGCAGTTTACAATGAGCAGTTCTTC. Its translation: CASSQSAAVYNEQFF.

The chain links TRBV6-4 to TRBJ2-3, with D hard to call. Trimming pared 0 bases from V and 6 bases from J, leaving 10 bases between. The CDR3 totals 14 residues. CDR1 and CDR2 (germline): MRHNA, SNTAGT. The CDR3 is CASSDSLQSDTQYF. The DNA of the CDR3 is TGTGCCAGCAGTGACTCACTGCAATCGGATACGCAGTATTTT.

This clonotype appeared once. V gene TRBV12-5 combines with J gene TRBJ2-5; D is ambiguous. The CDR3 extends over 11 amino acids. V was clipped by 3 bases and J by 7 bases, with 6 bases between them. The germline gives CDR1 LGHNT, CDR2 FRNRAP. This CDR3 reads CASGFEGTQYF. CDR3 nucleotide sequence: TGTGCTAGTGGTTTCGAAGGGACCCAGTACTTC.

The sample holds one count of this clonotype. This chain joins TRBV10-3 and TRBJ2-1, with 9 bases lining up with TRBD2. After removal of 8 bases from V and 4 bases from J, the junction contained 12 bases not matched to a gene. This CDR3 region has 16 residues. Germline assignment: CDR1 ENHRY and CDR2 SYGVKD. CDR3 sequence reads: CAIRTSANRAYNEQFF. The CDR3 region has the DNA TGTGCCATCCGGACTAGCGCTAATCGAGCTTACAATGAGCAGTTCTTC.